The T cell receptor (beta chain) under discussion was sequenced for a study of blood T cell repertoires in COVID-19. In the study overall: Acute and convalescent COVID-19 samples came from the United States, Italy and Spain. From T cells, B-cell-depleted T cells, or PBMCs came the material, which was cDNA or gDNA.

The V segment lost 7 bases and the J segment 8 bases; nucleotides outside the gene matches: 13. The CDR3 sequence is 14 residues long. Germline V CDR1 and CDR2: MNHNY, SVGAGI (reference sequence). Per the original methods: The assay estimated nucleated cells by amplifying reference gene primers. Some clones are missing from TCRdb's copy, which holds only in-frame ones; the method was immunoSEQ multiplex PCR. V and J calls and clone size are as listed in that table; D and trimming were resolved from the DNA. This sample has some 250,000 clones, with 82% found just once. The V call is TRBV6-6, the J call TRBJ1-2; 7 nucleotides match TRBD1. The TCR originated in a woman aged 60-70 years with active or convalescent COVID-19. Source material: peripheral blood. In nucleotides, the CDR3 is TGTGCCAGCACCCGACAGGGCTCGGGGTTGGGCTACACCTTC. Translation: CASTRQGSGLGYTF.